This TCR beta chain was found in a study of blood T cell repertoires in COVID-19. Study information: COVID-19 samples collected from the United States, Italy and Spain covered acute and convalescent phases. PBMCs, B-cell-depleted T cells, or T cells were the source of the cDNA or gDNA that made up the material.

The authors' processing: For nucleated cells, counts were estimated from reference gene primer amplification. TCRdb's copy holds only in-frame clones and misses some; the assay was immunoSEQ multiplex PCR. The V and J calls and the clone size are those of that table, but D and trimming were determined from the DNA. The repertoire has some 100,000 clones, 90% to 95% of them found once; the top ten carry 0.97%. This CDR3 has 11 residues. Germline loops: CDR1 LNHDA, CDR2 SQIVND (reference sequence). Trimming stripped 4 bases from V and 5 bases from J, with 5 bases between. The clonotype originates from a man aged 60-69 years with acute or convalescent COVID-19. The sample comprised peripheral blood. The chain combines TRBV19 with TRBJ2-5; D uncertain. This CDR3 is CASSTLETQYF. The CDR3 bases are TGTGCCAGTAGTACCTTGGAGACCCAGTACTTC.